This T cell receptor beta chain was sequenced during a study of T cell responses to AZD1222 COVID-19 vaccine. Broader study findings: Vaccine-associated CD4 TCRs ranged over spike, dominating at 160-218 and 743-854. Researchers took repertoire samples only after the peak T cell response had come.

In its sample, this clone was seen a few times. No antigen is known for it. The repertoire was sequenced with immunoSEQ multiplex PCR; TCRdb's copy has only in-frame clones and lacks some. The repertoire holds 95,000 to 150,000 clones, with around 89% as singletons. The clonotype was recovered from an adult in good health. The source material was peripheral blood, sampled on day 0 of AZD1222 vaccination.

The CDR3 protein is CATSRDKGQSSHNSPLHF. CDR3 sequence (DNA): TGTGCCACCAGCAGAGATAAGGGACAATCTTCCCATAATTCACCCCTCCACTTT. This chain links TRBV15 with TRBJ1-6; D perhaps matches TRBD1 (6 bases). V lost 0 bases and J lost 5, with 17 bases in between. The CDR3 covers 18 residues. Germline loops: CDR1 LNHNV, CDR2 YYDKDF (reference sequence).